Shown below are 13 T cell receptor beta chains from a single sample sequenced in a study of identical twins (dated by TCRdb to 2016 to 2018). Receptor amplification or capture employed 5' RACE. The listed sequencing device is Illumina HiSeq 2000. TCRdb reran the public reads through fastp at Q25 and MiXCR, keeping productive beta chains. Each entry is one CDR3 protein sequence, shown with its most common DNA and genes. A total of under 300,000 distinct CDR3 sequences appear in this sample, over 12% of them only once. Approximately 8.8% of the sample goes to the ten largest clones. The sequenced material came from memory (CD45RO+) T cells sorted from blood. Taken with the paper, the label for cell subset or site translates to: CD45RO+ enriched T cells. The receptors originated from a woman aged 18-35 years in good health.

The CDR3 here is CASARDNQETQYF. CDR3 coding DNA: TGTGCCAGCGCGCGGGACAACCAAGAGACCCAGTACTTC. The rearrangement uses TRBV2 and TRBJ2-5, with D tentatively TRBD1 or TRBD2 (6 bases each). The CDR3 loop spans 13 amino acids. Trimming removed 8 bases at V and 0 bases at J, with 10 bases between. Germline CDR1 is SNHLY and CDR2 is FYNNEI.

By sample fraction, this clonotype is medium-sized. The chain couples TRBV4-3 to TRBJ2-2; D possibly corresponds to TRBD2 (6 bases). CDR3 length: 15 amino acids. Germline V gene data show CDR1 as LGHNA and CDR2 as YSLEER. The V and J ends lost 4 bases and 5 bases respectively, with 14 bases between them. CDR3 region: CASSLLAAGTGELFF. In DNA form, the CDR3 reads TGCGCCAGCAGCCTTTTAGCGGCGGGGACCGGGGAGCTGTTTTTT.

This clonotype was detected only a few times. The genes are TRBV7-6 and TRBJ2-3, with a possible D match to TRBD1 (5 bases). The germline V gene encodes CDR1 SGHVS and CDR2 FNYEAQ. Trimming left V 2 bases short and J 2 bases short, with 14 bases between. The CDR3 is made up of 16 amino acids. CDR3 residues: CASSLRAGITTDTQYF. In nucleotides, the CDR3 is TGTGCCAGCAGCTTACGGGCAGGGATAACCACAGATACGCAGTATTTT.

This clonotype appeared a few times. The CDR3 sequence: CASSGGTSGSYNEQFF. The CDR3 coding sequence is TGTGCCAGCAGTGGGGGGACTAGCGGGAGCTACAATGAGCAGTTCTTC. The rearrangement joins TRBV6-1 to TRBJ2-1; TRBD2 agrees at 14 bases. CDR1 and CDR2 (germline): MNHNS, SASEGT. CDR3 length: 16 amino acids. The V segment lost 4 bases and the J segment 3 bases; nucleotides outside the gene matches: 2.

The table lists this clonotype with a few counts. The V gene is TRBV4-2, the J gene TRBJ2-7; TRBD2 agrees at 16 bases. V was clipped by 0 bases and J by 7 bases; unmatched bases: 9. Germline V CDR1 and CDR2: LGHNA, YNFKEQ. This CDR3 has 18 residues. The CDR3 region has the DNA TGTGCCAGCAGCCAAGATGGGACTAGCGGGGGGGTCAGGATAGAGCAGTACTTC. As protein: CASSQDGTSGGVRIEQYF.

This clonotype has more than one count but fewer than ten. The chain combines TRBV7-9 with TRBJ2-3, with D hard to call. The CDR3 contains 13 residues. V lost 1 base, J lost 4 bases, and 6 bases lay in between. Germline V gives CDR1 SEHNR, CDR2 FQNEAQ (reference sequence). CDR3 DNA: TGTGCCAGCAGCTTAGTTATCCCAGATACGCAGTATTTT. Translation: CASSLVIPDTQYF.

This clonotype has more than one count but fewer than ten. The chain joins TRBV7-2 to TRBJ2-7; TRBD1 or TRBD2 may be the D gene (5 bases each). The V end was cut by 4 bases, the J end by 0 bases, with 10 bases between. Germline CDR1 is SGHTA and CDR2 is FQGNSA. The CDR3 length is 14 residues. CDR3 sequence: CASSSGAGSYEQYF. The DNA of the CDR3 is TGTGCCAGCAGCTCCGGGGCGGGCTCCTACGAGCAGTACTTC.

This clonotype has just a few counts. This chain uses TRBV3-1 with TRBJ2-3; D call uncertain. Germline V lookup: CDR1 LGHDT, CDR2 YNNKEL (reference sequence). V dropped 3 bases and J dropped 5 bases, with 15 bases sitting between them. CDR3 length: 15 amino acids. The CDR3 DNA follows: TGTGCCAGCAGCCAGAGGTTACCAGTAGGAGATACGCAGTATTTT. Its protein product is CASSQRLPVGDTQYF.

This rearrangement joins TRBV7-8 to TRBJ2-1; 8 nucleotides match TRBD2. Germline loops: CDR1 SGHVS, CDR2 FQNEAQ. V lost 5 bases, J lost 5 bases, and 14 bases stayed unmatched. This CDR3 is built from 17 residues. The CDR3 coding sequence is TGTGCCAGCAGCCCCCCGAATTGGCGGGGGGCCGACAATGAGCAGTTCTTC. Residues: CASSPPNWRGADNEQFF.

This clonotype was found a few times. CDR3 nucleotide sequence: TGCGCCAGCAGCTTGGACCAGTGGGACGGCTACACCTTC. Translated, it gives CASSLDQWDGYTF. The chain employs TRBV5-1 and TRBJ1-2; D possibly corresponds to TRBD1 (5 bases). Germline CDR1 reads SGHRS; CDR2 reads YFSETQ. The CDR3 sequence is 13 residues long. V was cut by 0 bases and J by 8 bases, with 11 bases left in between.

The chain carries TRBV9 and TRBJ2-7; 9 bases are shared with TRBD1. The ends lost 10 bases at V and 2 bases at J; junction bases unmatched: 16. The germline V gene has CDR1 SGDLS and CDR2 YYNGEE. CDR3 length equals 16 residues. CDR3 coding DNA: TGTGCCCGAGACAGGGGGAGAAACGTGAAAGCCTACGAGCAGTACTTC. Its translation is CARDRGRNVKAYEQYF.

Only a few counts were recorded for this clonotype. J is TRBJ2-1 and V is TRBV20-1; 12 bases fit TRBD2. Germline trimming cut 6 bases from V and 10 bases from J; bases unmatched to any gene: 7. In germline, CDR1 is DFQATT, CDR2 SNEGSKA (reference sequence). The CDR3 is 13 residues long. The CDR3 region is CSARTSGIPEQFF. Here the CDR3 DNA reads TGCAGTGCACGGACTAGCGGGATCCCCGAGCAGTTCTTC.

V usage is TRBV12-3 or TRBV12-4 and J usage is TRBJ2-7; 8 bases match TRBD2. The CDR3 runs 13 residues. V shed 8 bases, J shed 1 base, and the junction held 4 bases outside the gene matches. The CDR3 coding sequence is TGTGCCAGCGCCCGGGGGGGTTCCTACGAGCAGTACTTC. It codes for CASARGGSYEQYF.